This T cell receptor (beta chain) was obtained from a study of T cell responses to AZD1222 COVID-19 vaccine. Clones were sequenced by immunoSEQ multiplex PCR, and TCRdb holds only the in-frame ones, with some missing. This table has about 170,000 clones, 75% to 90% appearing once. Germline values: CDR1 MRHNA, CDR2 SNTAGT. The CDR3 covers 18 residues. V was clipped by 4 bases and J by 2 bases, with 24 bases between them. This sample comprised peripheral blood, obtained on day 0 of AZD1222 vaccination. This receptor was identified in an adult in good health. The rearrangement joins TRBV6-4 to TRBJ2-7; the D call may be TRBD1 or TRBD2 (5 bases each). For the CDR3, the DNA is TGTGCCAGCAGTGCGGCCGCACTCCCGACAGCGGAAACCTACGAGCAGTACGTC. Translation: CASSAAALPTAETYEQYV.